This T cell receptor (beta chain) came from a study of cytomegalovirus exposure and HLA in healthy donors (dated by TCRdb to 2017 to 2019). The study in broad terms: In an earlier analysis of 450 to 750 of the donors, less than 350 Gb of sequence data and 95 million to 130 million unique TCR beta sequences from 150 million to 200 million T cells were reported. Roughly 300 gigabases of sequencing data and about 92 million unique TCR sequences made up an early release that covered fewer than 650 HLA-typed donors. The genetic ancestry cluster associated with self-reported Caucasian donors included approximately 85% of the 398 genotyped donors. The study aimed to test whether signatures of past pathogen exposure could be identified by cataloging public T cell receptors. Using immunosequencing, the study profiled T cell repertoires from some 670 subjects and related those repertoires to cytomegalovirus serostatus. A separate validation cohort of roughly 110 different subjects was used in addition to the roughly 720-subject first cohort. High-throughput TCR immunosequencing, statistical association of individual TCRs with disease status, and machine learning were combined to predict cytomegalovirus infection status. In a later analysis, previously published TCR beta repertoires from 550 to 700 donors were re-analyzed and high-resolution HLA genotyping was added so that TCR occurrence patterns could be studied. Rather than using new phenotypic data, the later analysis identified candidate immune exposures from TCR beta sequences and from how often those sequences occurred across donors. An earlier analysis of roughly 600 of the donors used high-throughput TCR beta sequencing to judge whether each TCR beta V gene segment behaved as functional or pseudogenic. Donor age, sex, ethnicity and CMV serostatus were compiled together with the repertoire data. Genome-wide SNP genotypes for about 65% of the 666 donors were used in a later genetic analysis, which treated that subset as a discovery cohort. Every discovery cohort repertoire had been produced on one sequencing platform. HLA typing included class I and class II loci at four-digit resolution. Typing coverage varied by locus: 629-630 donors for A, B, C, DRB1 and DQB1; 500 to 550 for DQA1; approximately 570 for DPA1; roughly 470 for DPB1. Several DR-DQ haplotypes were treated as single units for association and clustering because of strong linkage in the cohort. Among 300 to 500 genotyped donors of the cohort, an average of about 240,000 unique TCR beta nucleotide sequences was sequenced per donor, of which 15% to 20% were non-productive.

The cysteine opens and the phenylalanine closes a CDR3 of 15 amino acids. Only the CDR3 portion is preserved as DNA: 45 bases, with reading frame beginning at the first base. According to the germline V gene, CDR1 reads MGHDK and CDR2 reads SYGVNS. Trimming removed 8 bases from V and 3 bases from J, leaving 17 bases between the germline ends. Broad study findings and their caveats: A later analysis reported that several top co-occurrence clusters appeared linked to parvovirus B19, influenza, CMV and Epstein-Barr virus. Immune exposure information for the cohort was limited to CMV serostatus. In a later analysis, TCR association rates were found to vary across HLA loci, with the most associated TCRs seen for DRB1 alleles and the fewest for HLA-C alleles. An association between a missense DCLRE1C variant and V-gene and J-gene trimming of TCR beta chains was found in a later genetic analysis and replicated in an independent cohort. The presence/absence analyses assumed that sequencing depth was roughly uniform across donors, and that assumption may not be true. While some public TCRs were present in many individuals, most TCR sequences turned up only very rarely across donors. Some IMGT-functional V segments, including TRBV6-2 and TRBV6-3, could not be distinguished by the 87-base-pair reads and were therefore excluded. Correlated functional status among segregating V segments might be attributable to linkage disequilibrium, but an unknown experimental factor could not be ruled out. Compared with equally common non-associated chains, HLA-associated TCR beta chains in a later analysis were more clonally expanded and had lower generation probabilities. The earlier analysis of a few hundred of the donors excluded seventeen rarely observed V segments, including chromosome 9 orphons, because counts were too low. Strong co-occurrence of HLA alleles, especially DR and DQ, made assigning TCR associations to individual alleles difficult. A later genetic analysis reported fewer N-insertions in productive TCRs among donors in an Asian-associated ancestry cluster than the roughly 650-donor mean. The classifier was reported to diagnose cytomegalovirus status with high specificity and sensitivity in both the original and validation cohorts. According to the authors, the approach could potentially be generalized to other disease states and immunological phenotypes. In the study, some 160 TCR beta chains were listed as associated with cytomegalovirus. The sequencing pipeline was judged likely to have produced a cluster of highly shared sequence variants as a technical artifact. A few of the identified cytomegalovirus-associated TCR beta chains were confirmed in vitro to be specific for cytomegalovirus antigens. A later analysis found that most CMV-associated TCR beta chains appeared HLA-restricted, with HLA associations seemingly driven largely by CMV exposure. Because HLA typing was unavailable for some donors at each locus, only the typed subset was used in association tests. In this cohort, only TCR beta chains were sequenced, and detectable features were limited by the absence of alpha or paired-chain data. A further reported finding was that TCR beta sequences accurately predicted the HLA-A and HLA-B alleles for most subjects in the first cohort. In a later analysis, some 17,000 TCR beta sequences were associated with specific HLA alleles at a false discovery rate of 0.05. In an earlier analysis of around 600 of the donors, most TCR beta V segments were observed in productive rearrangements about 87% or about 30% of the time, broadly matching IMGT annotations.

The cohort consisted of approximately 670 healthy bone marrow donors. All cohort members were sampled while nominally healthy, although unrecorded immune exposures were likely present. The donor tested CMV seronegative, placing the donor among the 300 to 450 seronegative members of the cohort. A peripheral blood sample was provided by each donor, and peripheral blood mononuclear cells were used for TCR beta sequencing. The Qiagen DNeasy Blood Extraction Kit was used to extract genomic DNA from the blood cell samples. Libraries were made using the immunoSEQ multiplex PCR assay. For the multiplex PCR, a mixture combining 60 forward primers for TCR Vbeta segments and 13 reverse primers for TCR Jbeta segments was used. The CDR3 region of rearranged TCR beta genes was amplified from genomic DNA by a multiplex PCR assay. Amplified TCR beta libraries were sequenced as 87-base-pair reads on the Illumina HiSeq System. In the source study's methods: A later analysis counted about 82 million unique TCR beta chains across the roughly 700 repertoires, and some 11 million of these chains were shared by at least two donors. Raw reads were error-corrected and collapsed into unique sequences by a nearest-neighbor algorithm in which closely related sequences were merged to remove PCR and sequencing errors. CDR3 sequences were aligned to IMGT reference sequences to assign V, D and J gene segments. For a sequence to be retained, a match of at least six nucleotides to both a V gene segment and a J gene segment was required. A rearrangement counted as productive if the CDR3 had no stop codons and remained in frame with V and J, and every other rearrangement counted as non-productive. Following IMGT convention, CDR3 was defined as the stretch from the second conserved V-encoded cysteine to the conserved J-encoded phenylalanine. The earlier analysis of about 570 of the donors excluded any sequence lacking an unambiguous match to a single V gene segment. An earlier analysis of a few hundred of the donors called V segments functional above 56.7% productive rearrangements and segregating when the between-donor standard deviation exceeded 5%. A statistical classification framework was developed to diagnose cytomegalovirus status using the catalog of TCR beta chain sequences. A later analysis assigned V and J genes by comparing TCR nucleotide sequences with IMGT/GENE-DB human TR gene sequences. The TCRdist pipeline was used in a later analysis to assign CDR3 sequences and most-parsimonious VDJ recombination scenarios. In a later analysis, every TCR beta chain was defined by the combination of its CDR3 amino acid sequence and its V-gene family, and reads without a unique V-gene family were dropped. To address suspected cross-contamination and a sequencing artifact, a later analysis removed a few hundred highly shared, low-generation-probability nucleotide sequences. In a later analysis, a clonal expansion index for each public chain was calculated from normalized within-repertoire ranks of inferred template counts. In a later analysis, generation probabilities were computed with a VDJ recombination model fitted to out-of-frame rearrangements, and the resulting probabilities were checked against IGoR. Hypergeometric tests were used in a later analysis to score TCR-TCR, TCR-HLA and TCR-CMV co-occurrence, with a repertoire-size bias correction applied to the TCR pairs. In a later analysis, false discovery rates were estimated by permuting HLA or CMV assignments 20 times. A later analysis grouped co-occurring TCRs with DBSCAN, adding TCRdist sequence similarity when clustering within HLA-allele-positive subsets. Repertoires with fewer than 30,000 or more than 120,000 public chains were left out of co-occurrence clustering, as were about five repertoires with anomalous nucleotide sharing. In its TCRdb copy, this immuneACCESS table keeps in-frame sequences only and misses some clones. Where compared with another copy, unresolved V genes explain less than half of these, and the others have no known cause. D and trimming come from the DNA, and the V and J calls and clone size come from that table. This sample is represented by around 200,000 clones; 60% to 85% of them were singletons. Together, the top ten hold about 2.9% of the sample.

This clone has a handful of counts. This receptor's antigen is unknown. No quality values exist for individual bases; no much larger clone is one base distant. Source material: PBMCs. This receptor was identified in a male donor in good health and CMV-seronegative. The chain couples TRBV25-1 to TRBJ2-1; the D gene is possibly TRBD2, with 6 bases matching. The CDR3 reads as follows: CASARGGGVYNEQFF. The base sequence is TGTGCCAGCGCCCGAGGAGGCGGGGTCTACAATGAGCAGTTCTTC.